The following is a TCR beta chain sequence with its context. This sample was taken from a study of blood T cell repertoires in COVID-19. Study context: The United States, Italy and Spain supplied acute and convalescent COVID-19 samples. In each case, the material was cDNA or gDNA derived from T cells, B-cell-depleted T cells, or PBMCs.

Seattle cases were enrolled at active infection and followed longitudinally. Sequencing used immunoSEQ multiplex PCR; TCRdb keeps in-frame clones, though not all of them. The sample contains some 140,000 clones, around 83% of which appear only once. Germline V gives CDR1 LNHDA, CDR2 SQIVND (reference sequence). This CDR3 has 13 residues. Trimming took 3 bases from V and 2 from J, leaving 7 bases between them. The source of this sequence is a woman aged 60-70 years with COVID-19, enrolled during active disease. The V and J genes are TRBV19 and TRBJ1-2; D ambiguous. Sample: peripheral blood. For the CDR3, the DNA is TGTGCCAGTAGTATGGCCCAGAACTATGGCTACACCTTC. Its protein product is CASSMAQNYGYTF. Using reference TRBV19 and TRBJ1-2 for the parts outside the CDR3, the full variable domain is DGGITQSPKYLFRKEGQNVTLSCEQNLNHDAMYWYRQDPGQGLRLIYYSQIVNDFQKGDIAEGYSVSREKKESFPLTVTSAQKNPTAFYLCASSMAQNYGYTFGSGTRLTVV.